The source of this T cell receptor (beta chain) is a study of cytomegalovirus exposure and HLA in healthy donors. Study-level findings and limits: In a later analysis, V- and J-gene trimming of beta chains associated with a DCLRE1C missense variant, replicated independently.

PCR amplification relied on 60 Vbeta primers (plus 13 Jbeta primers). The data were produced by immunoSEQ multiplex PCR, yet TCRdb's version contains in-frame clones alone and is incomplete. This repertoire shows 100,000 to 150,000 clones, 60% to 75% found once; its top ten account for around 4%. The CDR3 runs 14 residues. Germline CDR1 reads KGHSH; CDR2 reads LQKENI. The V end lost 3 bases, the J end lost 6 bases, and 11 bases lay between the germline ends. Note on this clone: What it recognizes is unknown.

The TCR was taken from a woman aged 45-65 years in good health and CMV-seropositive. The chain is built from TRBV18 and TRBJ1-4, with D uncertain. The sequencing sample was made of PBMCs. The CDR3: CASSPTRVDEKLFF. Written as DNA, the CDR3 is TGTGCCAGCTCACCGACGAGGGTGGATGAAAAACTGTTTTTT.